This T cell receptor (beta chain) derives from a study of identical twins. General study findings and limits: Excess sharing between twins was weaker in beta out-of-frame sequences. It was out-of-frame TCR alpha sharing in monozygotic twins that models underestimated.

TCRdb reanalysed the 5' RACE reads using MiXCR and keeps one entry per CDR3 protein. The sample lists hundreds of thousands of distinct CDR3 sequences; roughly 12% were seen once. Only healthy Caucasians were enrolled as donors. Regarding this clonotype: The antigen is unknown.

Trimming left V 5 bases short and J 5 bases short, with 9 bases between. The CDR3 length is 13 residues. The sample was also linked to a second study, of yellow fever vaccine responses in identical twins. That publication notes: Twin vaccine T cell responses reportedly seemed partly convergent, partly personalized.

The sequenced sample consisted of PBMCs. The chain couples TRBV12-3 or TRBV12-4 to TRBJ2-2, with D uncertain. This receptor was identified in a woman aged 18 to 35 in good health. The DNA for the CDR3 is TGTGCCAGCAGTGCACAATCGACCGGGGAGCTGTTTTTT. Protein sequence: CASSAQSTGELFF.